The sequence of this TCR beta chain was determined in a study of CD8+ T cells in alopecia areata. Study results and limitations: Many expanded lesional clones persisted in scalp and blood during tofacitinib. Scalp sequencing captures resident alphabeta T cells of normal skin too. Possibly because of HLA-related factors, TCR sharing was less clear across patients than in mice.

The authors extracted RNA and reverse transcribed it into cDNA as the sequencing template. The repertoire was sequenced with immunoSEQ multiplex PCR; TCRdb's copy has only in-frame clones and lacks some. The sample includes about 180,000 clones, 40% to 55% of them seen just once. Specified treatment: oral pan-JAK inhibitor, 5-10 mg twice daily. About this clone: Its antigen is currently unknown.

V gave up 5 bases and J gave up 2 bases, with 11 bases separating them. This CDR3 region has 14 residues. CDR1 and CDR2 (germline): SGHDT, YYEEEE. The clonotype originates from a human donor with alopecia areata. The V call is TRBV5-6, the J call TRBJ1-5; D possibly corresponds to TRBD1 (5 bases). Material: CD8+ T cells sorted from blood, obtained around week 54, from a patient treated with tofacitinib. This CDR3 is CASRYQGGNQPQHF. The CDR3, as DNA: TGTGCCAGCAGATACCAGGGAGGCAATCAGCCCCAGCATTTT.